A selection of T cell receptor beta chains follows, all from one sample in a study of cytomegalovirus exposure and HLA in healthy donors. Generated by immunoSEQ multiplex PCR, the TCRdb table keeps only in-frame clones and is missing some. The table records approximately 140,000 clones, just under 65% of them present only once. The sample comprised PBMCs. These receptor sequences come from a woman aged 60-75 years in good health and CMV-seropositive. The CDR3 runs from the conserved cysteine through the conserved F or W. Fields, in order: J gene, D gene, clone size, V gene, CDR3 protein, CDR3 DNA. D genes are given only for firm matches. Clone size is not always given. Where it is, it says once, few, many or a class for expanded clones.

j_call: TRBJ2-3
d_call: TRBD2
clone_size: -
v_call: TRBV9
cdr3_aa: CASSVGGLAGANTQYF
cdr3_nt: TGTGCCAGCAGCGTAGGCGGTCTAGCGGGAGCAAATACGCAGTATTTT

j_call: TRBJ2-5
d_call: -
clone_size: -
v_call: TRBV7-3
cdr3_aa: CASSRDTGPETQYF
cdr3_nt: TGTGCCAGCAGCCGAGACACAGGGCCAGAGACCCAGTACTTC

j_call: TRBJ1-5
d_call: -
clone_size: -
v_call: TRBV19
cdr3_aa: CASSMRAGTSNQPQHF
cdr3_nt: TGTGCCAGTAGTATGAGGGCAGGGACAAGCAATCAGCCCCAGCATTTT

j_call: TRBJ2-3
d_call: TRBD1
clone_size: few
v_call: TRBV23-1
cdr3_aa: CASSQDRTCTDTQYF
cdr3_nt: TGCGCCAGCAGTCAGGACAGGACTTGCACAGATACGCAGTATTTT

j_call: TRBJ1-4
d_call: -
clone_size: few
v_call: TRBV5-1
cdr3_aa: CASSLGNRVTNEKLFF
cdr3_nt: TGCGCCAGCAGCTTGGGCAACCGAGTGACTAATGAAAAACTGTTTTTT

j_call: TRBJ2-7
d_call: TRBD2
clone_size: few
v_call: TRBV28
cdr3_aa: CASRFGGGGYEQYF
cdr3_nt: TGTGCCAGCCGTTTCGGAGGCGGGGGGTACGAGCAGTACTTC

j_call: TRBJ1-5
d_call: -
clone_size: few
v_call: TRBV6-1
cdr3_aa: CASSEGSTSNQPQHF
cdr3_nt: TGTGCCAGCAGTGAAGGGAGCACTAGCAATCAGCCCCAGCATTTT

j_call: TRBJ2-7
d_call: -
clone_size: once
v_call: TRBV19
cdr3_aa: CASSMPGEGTYEQYF
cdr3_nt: TGTGCCAGTAGTATGCCGGGAGAGGGAACCTACGAGCAGTACTTC

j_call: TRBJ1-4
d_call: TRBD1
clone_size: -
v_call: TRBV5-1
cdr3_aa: CASSSIPTGGNEKLFF
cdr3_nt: TGCGCCAGCAGCTCTATACCGACAGGGGGAAATGAAAAACTGTTTTTT

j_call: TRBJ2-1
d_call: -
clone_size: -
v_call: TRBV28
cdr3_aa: CASSSSRNHNEQFF
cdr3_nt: TGTGCCAGCAGTTCTAGCCGAAACCACAATGAGCAGTTCTTC

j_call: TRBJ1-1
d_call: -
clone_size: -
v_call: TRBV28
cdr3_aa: CASKLGTANTEAFF
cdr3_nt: TGTGCCAGCAAGTTAGGGACTGCGAACACTGAAGCTTTCTTT

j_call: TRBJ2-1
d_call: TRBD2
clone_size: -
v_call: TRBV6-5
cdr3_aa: CASSYAAGGPSHEQFF
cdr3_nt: TGTGCCAGCAGTTACGCGGCGGGAGGGCCCTCGCATGAGCAGTTCTTC

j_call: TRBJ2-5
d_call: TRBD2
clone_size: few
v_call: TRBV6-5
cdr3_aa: CASTDGGRLAETQYF
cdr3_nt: TGTGCCAGCACGGACGGCGGGAGGCTGGCTGAGACCCAGTACTTC

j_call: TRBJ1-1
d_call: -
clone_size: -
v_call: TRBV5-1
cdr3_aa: CASSLGGNTEAFF
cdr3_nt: TGCGCCAGCAGCTTGGGGGGCAACACTGAAGCTTTCTTT

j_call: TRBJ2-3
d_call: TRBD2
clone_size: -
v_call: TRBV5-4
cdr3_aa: CASSLRLAGSTDTQYF
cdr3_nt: TGTGCCAGCAGCTTACGACTAGCGGGGAGCACAGATACGCAGTATTTT

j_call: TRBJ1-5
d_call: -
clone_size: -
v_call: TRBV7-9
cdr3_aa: CASSLGGPDSNQPQHF
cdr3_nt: TGTGCCAGCAGCTTAGGGGGGCCAGATAGCAATCAGCCCCAGCATTTT

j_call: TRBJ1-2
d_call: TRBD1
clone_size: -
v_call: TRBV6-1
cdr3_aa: CASSETGSYGYTF
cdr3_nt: TGTGCCAGCAGTGAGACAGGGAGCTATGGCTACACCTTC

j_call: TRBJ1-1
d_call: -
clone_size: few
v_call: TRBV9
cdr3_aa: CASSVDPEMNTEAFF
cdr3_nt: TGTGCCAGCAGCGTAGATCCGGAGATGAACACTGAAGCTTTCTTT

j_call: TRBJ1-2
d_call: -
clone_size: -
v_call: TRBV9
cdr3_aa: CASSVPRSGVEVEGYTF
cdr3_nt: TGTGCCAGCAGCGTCCCCCGCTCGGGGGTAGAGGTTGAGGGCTACACCTTC

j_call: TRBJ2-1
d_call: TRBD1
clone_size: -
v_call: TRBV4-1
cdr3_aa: CASSTDRGNEQFF
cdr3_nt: TGCGCCAGCAGCACCGACAGGGGCAATGAGCAGTTCTTC

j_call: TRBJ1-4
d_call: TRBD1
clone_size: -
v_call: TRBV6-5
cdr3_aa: CASSRGTGEGEKLFF
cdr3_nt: TGTGCCAGCAGTAGAGGGACAGGGGAAGGCGAAAAACTGTTTTTT

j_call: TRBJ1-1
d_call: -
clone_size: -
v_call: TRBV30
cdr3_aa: CAWSSRRNTEAFF
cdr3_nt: TGTGCCTGGAGTTCTCGCAGAAACACTGAAGCTTTCTTT

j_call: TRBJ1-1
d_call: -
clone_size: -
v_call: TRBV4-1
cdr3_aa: CASSQEGGAPTEAFF
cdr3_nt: TGCGCCAGCAGCCAAGAGGGTGGGGCCCCCACTGAAGCTTTCTTT

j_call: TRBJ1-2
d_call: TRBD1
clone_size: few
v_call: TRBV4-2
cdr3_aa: CASSHPGTGGAVGYTF
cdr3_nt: TGTGCCAGCAGCCACCCTGGGACAGGGGGCGCGGTTGGCTACACCTTC

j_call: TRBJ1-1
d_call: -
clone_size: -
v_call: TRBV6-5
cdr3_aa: CASSLLKNTEAFF
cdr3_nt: TGTGCCAGCAGTTTACTTAAGAACACTGAAGCTTTCTTT

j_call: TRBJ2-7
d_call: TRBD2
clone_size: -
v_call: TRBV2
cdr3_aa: CASSPRLAGSYEQYF
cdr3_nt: TGTGCCAGCAGTCCCCGTCTAGCGGGATCCTACGAGCAGTACTTC

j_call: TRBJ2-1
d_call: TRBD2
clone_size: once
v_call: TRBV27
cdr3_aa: CASSYGGTRVSEQFF
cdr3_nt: TGTGCCAGCAGTTATGGAGGGACTAGGGTCAGTGAGCAGTTCTTC

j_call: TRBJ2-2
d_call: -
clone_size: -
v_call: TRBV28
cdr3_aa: CASSSWRRNTGELFF
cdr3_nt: TGTGCCAGCAGTTCCTGGCGGAGGAACACCGGGGAGCTGTTTTTT

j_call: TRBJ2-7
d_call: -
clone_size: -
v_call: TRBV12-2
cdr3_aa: CARRWGGHSYEQYF
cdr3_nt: TGTGCAAGGCGCTGGGGGGGGCACTCCTACGAGCAGTACTTC

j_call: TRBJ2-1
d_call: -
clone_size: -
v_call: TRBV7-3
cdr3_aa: CASSLVGGPENEQFF
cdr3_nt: TGTGCCAGCAGCTTAGTCGGAGGGCCAGAAAATGAGCAGTTCTTC

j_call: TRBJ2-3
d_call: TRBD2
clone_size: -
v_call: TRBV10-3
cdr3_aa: CAISESNLAGEGTQYF
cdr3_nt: TGTGCCATCAGTGAGTCGAATCTGGCGGGAGAAGGTACGCAGTATTTT